This T cell receptor (beta chain) emerged from a study of Graves' ophthalmopathy and Graves' hyperthyroidism. Study-level findings and limits: Progression of ophthalmopathy was predicted by the model with around 70% sensitivity and just over 72% specificity.

Regarding this clonotype: Its antigen is unidentified. A single base separates this from a much larger clone, so it may be a read error.

This CDR3 is 14 amino acids long. Germline CDR1 reads SEHNR; CDR2 reads FQNEAQ (reference sequence). Scientists amplified the TCR beta CDR3 regions from RNA transcripts. HTBI primers were used in a first-round RT-PCR, which preceded a second-round multiplex PCR. TCRdb reanalysed the multiplex PCR reads using MiXCR and keeps one entry per CDR3 protein. The table lists 500,000 to 800,000 distinct CDR3 sequences, about 40% of them singletons, with roughly 3% in the top ten. Serum thyroxine and TRAb, along with clinical symptoms, thyroid ultrasound and orbital computed tomography, were what diagnosis relied on.

The sequenced sample was peripheral blood. The chain is built from TRBV7-9 and TRBJ2-2; D ambiguous. This receptor was obtained from an adult man with Graves' ophthalmopathy. The CDR3, as DNA: TGTGCCAACAGCCCCTCTAGGGTGACCGGGGAGCTGTTTTTT. This translates into CANSPSRVTGELFF.